Listed below are T cell receptor beta chains from one sample, sequenced in a study of early T cells in non-severe SARS-CoV-2 infection. A single record per CDR3 protein comes from TCRdb applying MiXCR to the 5' RACE reads. The sample lists 55,000 to 65,000 distinct CDR3 sequences; more than 9% were seen once. Sequencing was carried out using whole blood. The receptors come from an adult who was a healthcare worker with PCR-confirmed SARS-CoV-2 infection or an uninfected control (not recorded which). Both conserved end residues are part of each CDR3. Fields, in order: J gene, D gene, clone size, V gene, CDR3 DNA, CDR3 protein. The D gene is left open where the match is weak. Only part of the rows carry a size: once, few, many, or a class if the clone is expanded.

j_gene: TRBJ1-1
d_gene: -
abundance: -
v_gene: TRBV5-8
CDR3nt: TGTGCCAGCAGCCAAGCCCGGGAGGGGAGGACTGAAGCTTTCTTT
CDR3aa: CASSQAREGRTEAFF

j_gene: TRBJ2-7
d_gene: -
abundance: many
v_gene: TRBV20-1
CDR3nt: TGCAGTGCTAGCCCTACTAGTAACGAGCAGTACTTC
CDR3aa: CSASPTSNEQYF

j_gene: TRBJ1-1
d_gene: -
abundance: -
v_gene: TRBV6-6
CDR3nt: TGTGCCAGCAGCCCGACAGGTGAAGCTTTCTTT
CDR3aa: CASSPTGEAFF

j_gene: TRBJ2-2
d_gene: -
abundance: many
v_gene: TRBV3-1
CDR3nt: TGTGCCAGCAAGGGGGGAATTACAGGGGCGAACACCGGGGAGCTGTTTTTT
CDR3aa: CASKGGITGANTGELFF

j_gene: TRBJ2-2
d_gene: -
abundance: few
v_gene: TRBV5-1
CDR3nt: TGCGCCAGCAGCTTGGCAGAGGAGCTGTTTTTT
CDR3aa: CASSLAEELFF

j_gene: TRBJ2-5
d_gene: -
abundance: -
v_gene: TRBV2
CDR3nt: TGTGCCGGCCGGGACAACCAAGAGACCCAGTACTTC
CDR3aa: CAGRDNQETQYF

j_gene: TRBJ2-5
d_gene: -
abundance: many
v_gene: TRBV11-2
CDR3nt: TGTGCCAGCAGTCGCGAGACGCAGACCCAGTACTTC
CDR3aa: CASSRETQTQYF

j_gene: TRBJ2-7
d_gene: -
abundance: -
v_gene: TRBV18
CDR3nt: TGTGCCAGCTCACCAGGCCACGAGCAGTACTTC
CDR3aa: CASSPGHEQYF

j_gene: TRBJ2-7
d_gene: -
abundance: few
v_gene: TRBV10-2
CDR3nt: TGCGCCAGCAGTGAGGTAATGCAACAGTACTTC
CDR3aa: CASSEVMQQYF

j_gene: TRBJ1-5
d_gene: -
abundance: many
v_gene: TRBV18
CDR3nt: TGTGCCAGCTCACCACCGCTTTCGAGGGGTGAGCAGCCCCAGCATTTT
CDR3aa: CASSPPLSRGEQPQHF

j_gene: TRBJ1-1
d_gene: TRBD1
abundance: few
v_gene: TRBV7-9
CDR3nt: TGTGCCAGCAGCTCCCCAGGGGGCATGAACACTGAAGCTTTCTTT
CDR3aa: CASSSPGGMNTEAFF

j_gene: TRBJ2-6
d_gene: -
abundance: many
v_gene: TRBV11-2
CDR3nt: TGTGCCAGCAGCCCCTTGAGGGGTACTGGGGCCAACGTCCTGACTTTC
CDR3aa: CASSPLRGTGANVLTF

j_gene: TRBJ2-7
d_gene: -
abundance: -
v_gene: TRBV6-2/TRBV6-3
CDR3nt: TGTGCCAGCAGCGGGAGTTCCTCTCGCGAGCAGTACTTC
CDR3aa: CASSGSSSREQYF